This T cell receptor beta chain came from a study of circulating CD8 cells and anti-PD-1 response in melanoma. Study context: About 45% of the 13 patients had prior targeted therapy or immunotherapy; seven did not. Complete or partial response defined responders; stable or progressive disease, non-responders. The study, taken as a whole, reports: Replicates were generally not done for experiments. DNEG was most diverse; TIGIT repertoires were least diverse.

The QIAseq Immune Repertoire TCR panel built the libraries from roughly 16 ng of total RNA. Each CDR3 protein is one row after TCRdb ran MiXCR on the reads. This sample yields around 1,500 distinct CDR3 sequences, of which around 6.8% are seen a single time; about 8.5% belongs to the top ten. This clonotype is medium-sized. Its antigen is still unknown. Sorting of live CD3+CD8+TCRalphabeta+ cells by PD-1 and/or TIGIT gave four subsets. V gave up 1 base and J gave up 8 bases, with 12 bases separating them. The germline V gene encodes CDR1 MDHEN and CDR2 SYDVKM. The CDR3 loop spans 15 amino acids. This TCR derives from a human donor with melanoma. The specimen was CD8+ T cells from PBMCs, collected at baseline or after one month of anti-PD-1 therapy (not recorded which). The V and J genes are TRBV28 and TRBJ1-6; D gene uncertain. The CDR3 is CASSLFHALDSPLHF. The CDR3 bases are TGTGCCAGCAGTTTATTTCACGCGCTCGATTCACCCCTCCACTTT.